The 9 T cell receptor beta chains reported below all come from one sample, sequenced in a study of tumor and adjacent non-tumor tissue in lung cancer. This sample's RNA came from whole unsorted tissue. A modified ARM-PCR protocol with three rounds of nested PCR amplified TCRbeta. In TCRdb, the multiplex PCR reads were re-called with MiXCR into one record per CDR3 protein. Of over 100,000 distinct CDR3 sequences listed, approximately 82% are singletons. The sequenced sample consisted of lung tumor tissue. These receptors came from a woman in her sixties or seventies with non-small cell lung cancer.

About this clonotype: The junction does not match germline at one end; this may be a read error. The chain links TRBV20-1 to TRBJ1-2; D uncertain. CDR1 is DFQATT and CDR2 is SNEGSKA in the germline V gene (reference sequence). The CDR3 totals 13 residues. The CDR3, as DNA: TGCGGTGCTGAGGGTCAGAGAGGGTATGGTTACACCTTC. Translated, it gives CGAEGQRGYGYTF.

The chain is built from TRBV20-1 and TRBJ1-1, with TRBD1 matching over 9 bases. CDR3 length: 14 residues. After removal of 2 bases from V and 1 base from J, the junction contained 2 bases not matched to a gene. Germline CDR1 DFQATT, CDR2 SNEGSKA (reference sequence). In DNA form, the CDR3 reads TGCAGTGCTAGAAGGGGACAGGGGAACACTGAAGCTTTCTTT. It encodes CSARRGQGNTEAFF.

This clonotype came up many times. The chain is built from TRBV12-3 or TRBV12-4 and TRBJ1-6; no reliable D call. The CDR3 runs to 13 residues. V was clipped by 2 bases and J by 4 bases, with 3 bases between them. The CDR3 nucleotides read TGTGCCAGCAGTTTATCGTATAATTCACCCCTCCACTTT. Its protein product is CASSLSYNSPLHF.

With respect to this clonotype: At one of its ends the junction is not consistent with the germline gene, which may arise from a read error. J is TRBJ2-2 and V is TRBV20-1; 11 nucleotides match TRBD2. CDR1 DFQATT and CDR2 SNEGSKA come from the germline V gene (reference sequence). The CDR3 contains 18 residues. In DNA form, the CDR3 reads TGTAATGCTAGTGGGAAAACTAGCGGGAGATCGAACACCGGGGAGCTGTTTTTT. This gives the protein CNASGKTSGRSNTGELFF.

The V and J genes are TRBV6-5 and TRBJ1-5; no definite D call. V was clipped by 11 bases and J by 3 bases, with 17 bases between them. The germline V gene has CDR1 MNHEY and CDR2 SVGAGI. The CDR3 is made up of 14 amino acids. The CDR3 region is CAGSYSSFNQPQHF. In DNA, the CDR3 is TGTGCCGGTAGTTACTCCAGTTTCAATCAGCCCCAGCATTTT.

This clonotype has more than one count but fewer than ten. The chain recombines TRBV5-1 with TRBJ2-7; a possible D gene is TRBD2 (6 bases). V dropped 4 bases and J dropped 0 bases, with 14 bases sitting between them. Germline CDR1 and CDR2: SGHRS and YFSETQ. The CDR3 runs 15 residues. The CDR3 protein is CASSPGDGSSYEQYF. CDR3 in DNA: TGCGCCAGCAGCCCCGGGGACGGGAGCTCCTACGAGCAGTACTTC.

Worth noting for this clonotype: A much larger clonotype is one base distant, so this may be a read error. CDR3 sequence reads: CSAWTETEAFF. The CDR3 region has the DNA TGCAGTGCCTGGACGGAGACTGAAGCTTTCTTT. The rearrangement joins TRBV20-1 to TRBJ1-1; D uncertain. The V and J ends lost 6 bases and 5 bases respectively, with 10 bases between them. This CDR3 comprises 11 residues. Germline CDR1 reads DFQATT; CDR2 reads SNEGSKA (reference sequence).

This clonotype showed up many times. V usage is TRBV11-2 and J usage is TRBJ1-6; a weak D match, TRBD1 (5 bases). Trimming took off 1 base at V and 7 bases at J, with 11 bases between the two ends. Germline values: CDR1 SGHAT, CDR2 FQNNGV. The CDR3 has 15 residues. This chain's CDR3 is CASSLAVGVNSPLHF. The CDR3, as DNA: TGTGCCAGCAGCTTAGCCGTAGGGGTGAATTCACCCCTCCACTTT.

This chain connects TRBV6-5 to TRBJ2-3; D is uncertain. Germline V CDR1 and CDR2: MNHEY, SVGAGI. Trimming cost V 7 bases and J 2 bases, with 16 bases left between them. CDR3 size: 15 residues. The CDR3 is CASNVAGSITDTQYF. DNA for the CDR3: TGTGCCAGCAATGTAGCTGGATCTATCACAGATACGCAGTATTTT.